The present T cell receptor (beta chain) was sequenced within a study of T cell responses to AZD1222 COVID-19 vaccine (TCRdb year 2021). With regard to the full study: A total of approximately 230 trial participants underwent TCR sequencing, of whom around 200 received two doses of AZD1222 and some 25 received two doses of the MenACWY control vaccine. Trial participants were enrolled by age into 18-55, 56-69 and 70-plus year subgroups, with roughly 150, 30 and 60 TCR-sequenced participants respectively.

CDR1 and CDR2, per the germline V gene, are SGHRS and YFSETQ. Its CDR3 holds 13 amino acids, cysteine through phenylalanine. Only the CDR3 DNA is retained, 39 bases long and in frame from the first base. The CDR3 regions of human TCRbeta chains were analyzed by immunosequencing. The original pipeline was this. Repertoire TCRs were matched against a reference library of SARS-CoV-2-specific TCRs generated with the MIRA antigen-specificity platform. Breadth meant the fraction of unique TCRs that were SARS-CoV-2-associated, whereas depth meant the fraction of total T cells that were SARS-CoV-2-associated. Each spike-specific TCR was assigned to its reactive spike region and to a CD4 or CD8 class using the MIRA data. Log10-transformed breadth and depth values were compared by one-way ANOVA with Sidak's multiple comparisons tests. The immuneACCESS repertoire file appears here via TCRdb, limited to in-frame rearrangements. These files lack a portion of the clones; in checked studies, under half of the deficit traces to unresolved V genes, and the cause of the others is not known. V, J and clone size are those of that table, while D and trimming were read from the DNA. For this sample the table gives 70,000 to 85,000 clones, of which 83% were detected only once. The ten biggest clones cover roughly 1.3% of the sample.

Regarding this clone: Its recognized antigen is unknown. The junction does not match germline at one end; this may be a read error.

General study outcomes and caveats: Nearly half of unique spike-specific TCRs reportedly recognized epitopes outside regions mutated in the B.1.351 and B.1.1.7 variants. In the small 56-69-year group, the increase in depth fell short of significance, most likely because of low power. Because no samples from the day 14 peak response were available, repertoires could be characterized only after the peak T cell response. The vaccine-associated CD4 TCRs covered the entire spike protein, and the dominant responses fell in regions 160-218 and 743-854. Spike-specific TCR breadth and depth rose significantly after two AZD1222 doses compared with day 0 and with MenACWY recipients. Conclusions about previously exposed vaccinees are limited, since just six AZD1222 recipients were seropositive for SARS-CoV-2 at baseline. Participants were mostly white British, with more females than males. The authors suggested clonal diversity may have been underestimated.

Interpreted using the paper, the time point label stands for: about 28 days (+/-7) after the second vaccine dose. Because spike-specific TCR depth and breadth did not differ between the two schedules, AZD1222 recipients who got a second dose at roughly 4 weeks were pooled with those who got a second dose at roughly 12 weeks. Samples from vaccinated people were obtained from the UK trials COV001 and COV002, which included a single-blind randomized controlled phase 2/3 trial of AZD1222 (ChAdOx1 nCoV-19) in healthy adults. Trial participant PBMC samples were collected at day 0 and day 28 after the second dose for TCRbeta chain sequencing.

The clonotype originates from an adult who received the AZD1222 COVID-19 vaccine. Recombination joined TRBV5-1 with TRBJ2-1; TRBD2 could be the D gene, as 6 bases match. The sequenced sample was peripheral blood, obtained 28 days after the second AZD1222 dose. The CDR3: CASSFQDYTEQFF. The DNA sequence follows: TGCGCCAGCAGCTTCCAGGACTACACTGAGCAGTTCTTC.